These 19 T cell receptor beta chains were sequenced from one sample in a study of T cell repertoires in cytomegalovirus infection. One entry per CDR3 protein, called by TCRdb with MiXCR from the reads. Of around 740,000 distinct CDR3 sequences listed, roughly 35% are singletons. Material: PBMCs. Source of these receptors: a human donor in good health (CMV status not recorded). Some clones in this sample may be carry-over from other donors' samples.

The sample holds many counts of this clonotype. The J gene is TRBJ2-1, the V gene TRBV6-5; 11 bases map to TRBD2. Germline V lookup: CDR1 MNHEY, CDR2 SVGAGI. Trimming took 2 bases from V and 8 from J; bases not matched to a gene: 2. The CDR3 covers 14 residues. The CDR3 spells CASSYLAGGYEQFF. The CDR3 nucleotides are TGTGCCAGCAGTTACCTAGCGGGAGGCTATGAGCAGTTCTTC.

There are many counts of this clonotype. This chain uses TRBV7-8 with TRBJ2-3; D may be TRBD1 (5 bases). Trimming left V 1 base short and J 4 bases short, with 27 bases between. Germline loops: CDR1 SGHVS, CDR2 FQNEAQ. CDR3 length equals 20 residues. In DNA form, the CDR3 reads TGTGCCAGCAGCTTAGTACCTCCTAGTAAACAGGCCACATTCCCAGATACGCAGTATTTT. Translated: CASSLVPPSKQATFPDTQYF. Full variable domain (remainder filled in from reference TRBV7-8 and TRBJ2-3): GAGVSQSPRYKVAKRGQDVALRCDPISGHVSLFWYQQALGQGPEFLTYFQNEAQLDKSGLPSDRFFAERPEGSVSTLKIQRTQQEDSAVYLCASSLVPPSKQATFPDTQYFGPGTRLTVL.

As for this clonotype: The junction shows a germline mismatch at one end, possibly a read error. The chain carries TRBV28 and TRBJ1-1; D may be TRBD1 (6 bases). The CDR3 loop spans 13 amino acids. CDR1 and CDR2 (germline): MDHEN, SYDVKM. As DNA, the CDR3 is TGTGACAGCAGCCAACCTGGGACACCGTTAGCTTTCTTT. It yields the protein CDSSQPGTPLAFF.

V gene TRBV6-1 combines with J gene TRBJ1-4; no firm D call. Germline V gene sequence: CDR1 MNHNS, CDR2 SASEGT. V gave up 6 bases and J gave up 0 bases, with 11 bases separating them. This CDR3 is 15 amino acids long. CDR3 DNA sequence: TGTGCCAGCAGGAGGGCGGGTGCAACTAATGAAAAACTGTTTTTT. It translates to CASRRAGATNEKLFF.

This chain links TRBV20-1 with TRBJ2-3; 8 nucleotides agree with TRBD2. V was clipped by 4 bases and J by 6 bases; unmatched bases: 9. Germline V gene sequence: CDR1 DFQATT, CDR2 SNEGSKA (reference sequence). This CDR3 is 14 amino acids long. The CDR3 coding sequence is TGCAGTGCTAAGGGACGGGAGGGGTTGGATACGCAGTATTTT. Amino acid sequence: CSAKGREGLDTQYF.

This clonotype was counted at least ten times. The chain is built from TRBV7-9 and TRBJ2-7; no reliable D call. The germline V gene encodes CDR1 SEHNR and CDR2 FQNEAQ (reference sequence). This CDR3 is built from 14 residues. V dropped 1 base and J dropped 2 bases, with 9 bases sitting between them. The CDR3 nucleotides read TGTGCCAGCAGCTTAGGCACCGCCACCTACGAGCAGTACTTC. Translating it yields CASSLGTATYEQYF.

The chain recombines TRBV6-2 or TRBV6-3 with TRBJ2-3; D may be TRBD1 (5 bases). There are 13 residues in the CDR3. Germline V gene lookup returns CDR1 MNHEY and CDR2 SVGEGT. V was clipped by 0 bases and J by 7 bases, with 8 bases between them. The CDR3 loop reads CASSYSGAYTQYF. The CDR3 region has the DNA TGTGCCAGCAGTTACTCAGGGGCCTATACGCAGTATTTT.

V usage is TRBV20-1 and J usage is TRBJ1-6; D remains unclear. V dropped 4 bases and J dropped 0 bases, with 10 bases sitting between them. Looked up from germline, CDR1 is DFQATT and CDR2 is SNEGSKA (reference sequence). The CDR3 consists of 15 residues. The CDR3 region has the DNA TGCAGTGCTATAAGGACCCTCTCCTATAATTCACCCCTCCACTTT. It codes for CSAIRTLSYNSPLHF.

On this clonotype itself: This may stem from a read error, because a much larger clone lies one nucleotide away. Because it lacks the conserved phenylalanine or tryptophan at the end, this CDR3 is likely a read error. As DNA, the CDR3 is TGTGCCAGCAGCCGAGCGGGAGGAGGAAACATTCAGTACTGC. It is translated as CASSRAGGGNIQYC. The chain couples TRBV7-8 to TRBJ2-4, with 9 positions matching TRBD2. Germline loops: CDR1 SGHVS, CDR2 FQNEAQ. V lost 5 bases to trimming and J lost 6 bases; unmatched junction nucleotides: 5. The CDR3 has 14 residues.

This clonotype was counted only a few times. The CDR3, as DNA: TGTGCCATCAGTGGAGGGGCTTACAATGAGCAGTTCTTC. Protein: CAISGGAYNEQFF. V gene TRBV10-3 combines with J gene TRBJ2-1, with D perhaps assigned TRBD1 or TRBD2 (5 bases each). Trimming shortened V by 4 bases and J by 4 bases, and 8 bases separated the two germline ends. The CDR3 totals 13 residues. Per germline, CDR1 ENHRY and CDR2 SYGVKD.

This clonotype has just a few counts. This rearrangement joins TRBV20-1 to TRBJ2-5, with TRBD1 matching 7 bases. The CDR3 is 18 residues long. CDR1 and CDR2 (germline): DFQATT, SNEGSKA (reference sequence). The ends lost 2 bases at V and 1 base at J; junction bases unmatched: 16. The chain's CDR3 is CSARFGTAPSPVQETQYF. DNA for the CDR3: TGCAGTGCTAGATTTGGGACAGCACCTTCACCCGTCCAAGAGACCCAGTACTTC.

The sample holds a few counts of this clonotype. The rearrangement joins TRBV7-2 to TRBJ2-1, with TRBD2 matching 14 bases. The germline V gene encodes CDR1 SGHTA and CDR2 FQGNSA. CDR3 length: 16 residues. V dropped 0 bases and J dropped 10; count of bases not matched to a gene: 5. CDR3: CASSLAGLAGVGEQFF. CDR3 nucleotides: TGTGCCAGCAGCTTAGCGGGACTAGCGGGAGTCGGCGAGCAGTTCTTC.

This clonotype occurred many times. The chain recombines TRBV7-2 with TRBJ1-6, with D perhaps TRBD1 (6 bases). The CDR3 is 15 amino acids. Trimming pared 5 bases from V and 9 bases from J, leaving 17 bases between. Germline-derived CDR1 and CDR2 are SGHTA and FQGNSA. Here the CDR3 reads CASSPKDQGRSPLHF. The CDR3 coding sequence is TGTGCCAGCAGCCCAAAGGACCAGGGGCGTTCACCCCTCCACTTT.

This clonotype showed up just a few times. V usage is TRBV7-8 and J usage is TRBJ1-5; no definite D call. The length of the CDR3 is 14 residues. Germline CDR1 and CDR2: SGHVS and FQNEAQ. The V and J ends lost 6 bases and 0 bases respectively, with 9 bases between them. The CDR3 protein is CASSKQNSNQPQHF. The CDR3 region has the DNA TGTGCCAGCAGTAAACAGAATAGCAATCAGCCCCAGCATTTT.

This chain's CDR3 is CAITQFNTGELFF. The CDR3, as DNA: TGTGCCATCACCCAGTTCAACACCGGGGAGCTGTTTTTT. The chain links TRBV10-3 to TRBJ2-2; D not certain. This CDR3 spans 13 amino acids. V shed 7 bases and J shed 2 bases, with 8 bases lying between them. The germline gives CDR1 ENHRY, CDR2 SYGVKD.

This clonotype was seen at least ten times. This chain links TRBV7-8 with TRBJ2-1; 10 bases line up with TRBD2. V gave up 4 bases and J gave up 0 bases; unmatched junction bases: 6. Per germline, CDR1 SGHVS and CDR2 FQNEAQ. This CDR3 has 17 residues. The CDR3 DNA reads as TGTGCCAGCAGCTCCATGAGCGGGAGGGCCTCCTACAATGAGCAGTTCTTC. The encoded protein is CASSSMSGRASYNEQFF.

As to this clonotype: An end of the junction does not agree with germline; a read error may underlie this. The genes are TRBV12-3 or TRBV12-4 and TRBJ2-1, with TRBD2 matching 9 bases. The CDR3 has 15 residues. The CDR3 loop reads CDSSPGGTSSDEQFF. The CDR3 nucleotides are TGTGACAGCAGTCCGGGGGGGACTAGCAGCGATGAGCAGTTCTTC.

V usage is TRBV11-2 and J usage is TRBJ2-3; no clear D. This CDR3 is built from 13 residues. Trimming cost V 0 bases and J 6 bases, with 7 bases left between them. Per the germline V gene, CDR1 is SGHAT and CDR2 is FQNNGV. DNA of the CDR3: TGTGCCAGCAGCTTAGACGGTTCGGATACGCAGTATTTT. Translated, it gives CASSLDGSDTQYF.

This clonotype was seen only a few times. The genes are TRBV2 and TRBJ2-5; TRBD2 might be the D (6 bases). The CDR3 length is 15 residues. Deletions cut 8 bases from V and 2 bases from J, with 18 bases between. Germline lookup yields CDR1 SNHLY and CDR2 FYNNEI. In nucleotides, the CDR3 is TGTGCCAGCCGAACATTGGTGCGGGATCAAGAGACCCAGTACTTC. This encodes CASRTLVRDQETQYF.